These 8 T cell receptor beta chains were sequenced from one sample in a study of CDR3 diversity in severe acne. Using its own MiXCR run on the PCR reads, TCRdb lists one record per CDR3 protein. The sample lists over 90,000 distinct CDR3 sequences; under 60% were seen once. What was sequenced was blood. The source of these receptors is a male donor with acne.

Regarding this clonotype: Germline is not matched at one junction end, which may reflect a read error. CDR3 nucleotide sequence: TGTGCCAGCAGCGGGGGAAACTTC. Its protein is CASSGGNF. The chain combines TRBV7-2 with TRBJ1-2; perhaps TRBD1 as D (5 bases). CDR3 length equals 8 residues. The germline gives CDR1 SGHTA, CDR2 FQGNSA.

This chain links TRBV5-8 with TRBJ2-7; possibly TRBD2 for D (6 bases). Germline V gene sequence: CDR1 SGHTS, CDR2 YDEGEE. Trimming left V 0 bases short and J 7 bases short, with 14 bases between. The CDR3 length is 14 residues. This CDR3 reads CASSLGRGVWEQYF. CDR3 nucleotide sequence: TGTGCCAGCAGCTTGGGGCGGGGAGTCTGGGAGCAGTACTTC.

This clonotype was picked up many times. The V and J genes are TRBV10-3 and TRBJ1-4; tentative D call: TRBD1 (6 bases). The length of the CDR3 is 13 residues. V lost 10 bases to trimming and J lost 5 bases, with 14 bases between them. Germline CDR1 ENHRY, CDR2 SYGVKD. CDR3 in DNA: TGTGCCAGCGCACAGGGTTCAAATGAAAAACTGTTTTTT. Translation gives CASAQGSNEKLFF.

The chain joins TRBV7-8 to TRBJ2-1, with 12 bases matching TRBD2. Trimming removed 5 bases from V and 6 bases from J; junction bases left unmatched: 8. Germline-derived CDR1 and CDR2 are SGHVS and FQNEAQ. The CDR3 covers 16 residues. This CDR3 is CASSPLAGGWLNEQFF. The CDR3 nucleotides are TGTGCCAGCAGCCCACTAGCGGGAGGTTGGCTCAATGAGCAGTTCTTC.

This clonotype was picked up a small number of times. The V call is TRBV11-2, the J call TRBJ1-3; unclear D gene. CDR1 SGHAT and CDR2 FQNNGV come from the germline V gene. The CDR3 is 16 amino acids. Trimming took 1 base from V and 0 from J, leaving 10 bases between them. CDR3 sequence (DNA): TGTGCCAGCAGCTTAGGCGACAAAATCTCTGGAAACACCATATATTTT. Translation: CASSLGDKISGNTIYF.

The chain recombines TRBV28 with TRBJ1-2, with 7 nucleotides matching TRBD1. This CDR3 has 13 residues. Germline V gene sequence: CDR1 MDHEN, CDR2 SYDVKM. Unmatched junction bases numbered 7, after V lost 8 bases and J lost 4 bases. CDR3 nucleotide sequence: TGTGCCAGCCTAAGGGGGCGGGCCTATGGCTACACCTTC. The encoded protein is CASLRGRAYGYTF.

The genes are TRBV7-9 and TRBJ1-5; tentatively, D is TRBD1 (5 bases). The V end was cut by 1 base, the J end by 4 bases, with 8 bases between. The CDR3 totals 14 residues. Germline CDR1 is SEHNR and CDR2 is FQNEAQ (reference sequence). This CDR3 is CASSLERTNQPQHF. For the CDR3, the DNA is TGTGCCAGCAGCTTAGAGCGGACAAATCAGCCCCAGCATTTT.

This sequence joins TRBV28 and TRBJ2-6; a weak D match, TRBD1 (5 bases). With 8 bases removed from V and 4 bases from J, the gap between germline ends came to 24 bases. The CDR3 is 18 residues long. Germline V gene lookup returns CDR1 MDHEN and CDR2 SYDVKM. The DNA of the CDR3 is TGTGCCAGCTCGAATGGTGGGGTTGGGGCGCTGGGGGCCAACGTCCTGACTTTC. Protein sequence: CASSNGGVGALGANVLTF.